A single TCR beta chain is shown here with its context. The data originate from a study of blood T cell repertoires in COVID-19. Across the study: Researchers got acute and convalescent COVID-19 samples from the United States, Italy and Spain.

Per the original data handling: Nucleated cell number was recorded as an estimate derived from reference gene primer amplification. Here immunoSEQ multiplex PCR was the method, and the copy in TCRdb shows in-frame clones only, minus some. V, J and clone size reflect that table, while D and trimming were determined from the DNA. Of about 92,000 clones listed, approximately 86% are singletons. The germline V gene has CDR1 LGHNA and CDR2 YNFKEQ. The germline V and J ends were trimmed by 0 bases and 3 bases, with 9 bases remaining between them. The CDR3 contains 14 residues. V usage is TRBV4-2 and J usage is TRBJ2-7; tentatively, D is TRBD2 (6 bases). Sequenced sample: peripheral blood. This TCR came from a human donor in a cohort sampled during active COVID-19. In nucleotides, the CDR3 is TGTGCCAGCAGCCAAGAGAACGGGGGCTACGAGCAGTACTTC. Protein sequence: CASSQENGGYEQYF.